These 17 T cell receptor beta chains were all obtained from the same sample, sequenced in a study of blood T cell repertoires in COVID-19. Repertoires were generated with immunoSEQ multiplex PCR, while TCRdb's copy carries only in-frame clones and drops some. The data hold about 210,000 clones, with approximately 86% observed a single time. Sequencing used PBMCs or T cells enriched from blood (not recorded which). These receptors came from a man between 18 and 35 years old with acute COVID-19.

This chain links TRBV18 with TRBJ2-6; D unresolved. CDR3 length: 15 residues. Between the trimmed V and J ends, which lost 3 bases and 0 bases, there was a span of 6 bases. The germline gives CDR1 KGHSH, CDR2 LQKENI. The CDR3: CASSPTGSGANVLTF. In DNA form, the CDR3 reads TGTGCCAGCTCACCCACCGGCTCTGGGGCCAACGTCCTGACTTTC.

V usage is TRBV30 and J usage is TRBJ2-7, with 10 nucleotides matching TRBD2. V was pared by 2 bases and J by 6 bases, with 10 bases of the junction left unmatched. The CDR3 extends over 15 amino acids. Germline V gene sequence: CDR1 GTSNPN, CDR2 SVGIG (reference sequence). The CDR3 coding sequence is TGTGCCTGGAGTCCGACCGGGACTAGCGTCCTCGAGCAGTACTTC. It translates to CAWSPTGTSVLEQYF.

This clone was observed at least ten times. The chain employs TRBV7-2 and TRBJ2-3; a weak D match, TRBD2 (6 bases). CDR1 is SGHTA, CDR2 FQGNSA, per germline. Trimming shortened V by 3 bases and J by 7 bases, and 26 bases separated the two germline ends. The length of the CDR3 is 18 residues. The CDR3 DNA reads as TGTGCCAGCAGCTTCCCCGACATCCGGGACTTCTCCTCTTATACGCAGTATTTT. Its protein product is CASSFPDIRDFSSYTQYF.

The chain is built from TRBV14 and TRBJ2-1; D perhaps matches TRBD2 (6 bases). V lost 6 bases, J lost 9 bases, and 12 bases lay in between. The CDR3 has 12 amino acids. Germline loops: CDR1 SGHDN, CDR2 FVKESK. The CDR3 loop is CASSGVGGEQFF. As DNA, the CDR3 is TGTGCCAGCAGTGGAGTGGGGGGTGAGCAGTTCTTC.

This clone was detected once. This chain links TRBV4-1 with TRBJ2-2; D remains unclear. Germline-derived CDR1 and CDR2 are MGHRA and YSYEKL. V was trimmed by 1 base and J by 7 bases, leaving 10 bases between them. The length of the CDR3 is 14 residues. CDR3 nucleotides: TGCGCCAGCAGCCAAGTCCTTAGTGGCGGGGAGCTGTTTTTT. The encoded protein is CASSQVLSGGELFF.

V gene TRBV7-2 combines with J gene TRBJ2-1; 9 bases are a match to TRBD1. The length of the CDR3 is 15 residues. The trim removed 5 bases at V and 7 bases at J, leaving 9 bases unmatched. Germline V gives CDR1 SGHTA, CDR2 FQGNSA. The CDR3 DNA sequence: TGTGCCAGCAGCGCGGGACAGGGCCTTTTAAATGAGCAGTTCTTC. It codes for CASSAGQGLLNEQFF.

The CDR3 spells CASSPHVPGLAGGAYNEQFF. In DNA form, the CDR3 reads TGTGCCAGCTCACCGCATGTGCCGGGACTAGCGGGAGGGGCCTACAATGAGCAGTTCTTC. The chain links TRBV18 to TRBJ2-1, with 16 positions matching TRBD2. Germline V gene sequence: CDR1 KGHSH, CDR2 LQKENI. J gave up 2 bases and V 3 bases, and 10 bases lay outside the gene matches. The CDR3 contains 20 residues.

The chain carries TRBV7-6 and TRBJ2-1; 7 bases map to TRBD1. The CDR3 runs to 16 residues. Trimming cost V 5 bases and J 3 bases; bases outside gene matches: 10. The germline CDR1 and CDR2 sequences are SGHVS and FNYEAQ. As DNA, the CDR3 is TGTGCCAGCAGCACCACCCCGGGACAGAACTACAATGAGCAGTTCTTC. This codes for CASSTTPGQNYNEQFF. The full variable domain, with the rest looked up from reference TRBV7-6 and TRBJ2-1, is GAGVSQSPRYKVTKRGQDVALRCDPISGHVSLYWYRQALGQGPEFLTYFNYEAQQDKSGLPNDRFSAERPEGSISTLTIQRTEQRDSAMYRCASSTTPGQNYNEQFFGPGTRLTVL.

The chain uses TRBV20-1 and TRBJ2-3, with 8 nucleotides matching TRBD2. CDR3 size: 18 residues. V dropped 3 bases and J dropped 8; count of bases not matched to a gene: 22. Germline CDR1 reads DFQATT; CDR2 reads SNEGSKA (reference sequence). The CDR3 DNA sequence: TGCAGTGCTAGTCAGTCAGGACTAGCCCCTCAAGGGAAGGGTACGCAGTATTTT. Translating it yields CSASQSGLAPQGKGTQYF.

This clone was counted between two and nine times. The chain is built from TRBV24-1 and TRBJ2-2; 9 nucleotides match TRBD1. V was pared by 1 base and J by 3 bases, with 2 bases of the junction left unmatched. CDR3 length: 16 amino acids. CDR1 is KGHDR and CDR2 is SFDVKD in the germline V gene. This CDR3 is CATSDLTGGDTGELFF. The CDR3 nucleotides read TGTGCCACCAGTGATTTAACAGGGGGCGACACCGGGGAGCTGTTTTTT.

The rearrangement uses TRBV30 and TRBJ1-2, with a tentative D call TRBD1 (5 bases). This CDR3 spans 13 amino acids. Germline CDR1 is GTSNPN and CDR2 is SVGIG (reference sequence). V lost 2 bases and J lost 8, with 15 bases in between. In nucleotides, the CDR3 is TGTGCCTGGAGTAGTAGGGGAGGAGGGGGCTACACCTTC. Translated: CAWSSRGGGGYTF.

The chain carries TRBV2 and TRBJ1-3; the D gene is possibly TRBD1 (6 bases). V lost 6 bases, J lost 0 bases, and 12 bases lay in between. CDR1 SNHLY and CDR2 FYNNEI come from the germline V gene. CDR3 length: 15 amino acids. The DNA for the CDR3 is TGTGCCAGCAGAGTAGGACAGTACTCTGGAAACACCATATATTTT. Translating gives CASRVGQYSGNTIYF.

The chain carries TRBV7-9 and TRBJ2-1; 8 bases agree with TRBD1. Germline values: CDR1 SEHNR, CDR2 FQNEAQ (reference sequence). The CDR3 contains 15 residues. J lost 6 bases, V lost 3 bases, and 7 bases had no gene match. This CDR3 reads CASSFRGQDTNEQFF. CDR3 bases: TGTGCCAGCAGCTTCCGGGGACAGGATACCAATGAGCAGTTCTTC.

The chain uses TRBV19 and TRBJ2-2; D not certain. Germline CDR1 reads LNHDA; CDR2 reads SQIVND (reference sequence). Trimming stripped 9 bases from V and 8 bases from J, with 10 bases between. This CDR3 is built from 11 residues. CDR3 residues: CASHTRGELFF. The CDR3 DNA sequence: TGTGCCAGCCATACGAGGGGGGAGCTGTTTTTT.

About this clone itself: Other DNA sequences within the sample encode an identical CDR3. J is TRBJ2-5 and V is TRBV6-5; no firm D call. Trimming took 5 bases from V and 2 from J, leaving 9 bases between them. This CDR3 contains 13 residues. From germline, CDR1 is MNHEY and CDR2 SVGAGI. This chain's CDR3 is CASSPPLQETQYF. CDR3 sequence (DNA): TGTGCCAGCAGTCCCCCGTTGCAAGAGACCCAGTACTTC.

The chain is built from TRBV30 and TRBJ1-2, with D maybe TRBD1 (5 bases). Germline CDR1 GTSNPN, CDR2 SVGIG (reference sequence). The V end lost 0 bases, the J end lost 8 bases, and 10 bases lay between the germline ends. The CDR3 loop spans 12 amino acids. The CDR3 region is CAWSVTRVGYTF. CDR3 nucleotide sequence: TGTGCCTGGAGTGTAACCAGGGTCGGCTACACCTTC.

This chain joins TRBV7-9 and TRBJ1-4; TRBD1 agrees at 9 bases. The junction had 7 bases not matched to a gene; V was cut back by 5 bases and J by 6 bases. The CDR3 extends over 15 amino acids. The germline CDR1 and CDR2 sequences are SEHNR and FQNEAQ (reference sequence). The CDR3 DNA reads as TGTGCCAGCAGCCCTACAGGGGGCAAGGATGAAAAACTGTTTTTT. Translated, it gives CASSPTGGKDEKLFF.